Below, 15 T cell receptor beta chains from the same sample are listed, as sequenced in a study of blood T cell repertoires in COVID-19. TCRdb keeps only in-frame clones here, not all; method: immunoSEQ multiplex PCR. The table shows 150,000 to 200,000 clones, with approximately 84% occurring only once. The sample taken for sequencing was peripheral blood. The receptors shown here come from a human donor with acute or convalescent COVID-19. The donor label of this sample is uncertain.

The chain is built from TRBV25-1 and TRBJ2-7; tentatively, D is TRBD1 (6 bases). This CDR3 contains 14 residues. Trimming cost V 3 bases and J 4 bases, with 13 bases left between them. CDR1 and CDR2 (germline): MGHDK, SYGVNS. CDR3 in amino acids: CASSDRGAGYEQYF. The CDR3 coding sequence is TGTGCCAGCAGTGACAGGGGAGCAGGGTACGAGCAGTACTTC.

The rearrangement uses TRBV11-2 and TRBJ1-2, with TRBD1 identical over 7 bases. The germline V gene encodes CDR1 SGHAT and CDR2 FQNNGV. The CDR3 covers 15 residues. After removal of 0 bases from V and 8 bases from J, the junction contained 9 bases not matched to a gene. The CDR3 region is CASSLDWDSTGGYTF. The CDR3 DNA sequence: TGTGCCAGCAGCTTAGATTGGGACAGTACCGGCGGCTACACCTTC.

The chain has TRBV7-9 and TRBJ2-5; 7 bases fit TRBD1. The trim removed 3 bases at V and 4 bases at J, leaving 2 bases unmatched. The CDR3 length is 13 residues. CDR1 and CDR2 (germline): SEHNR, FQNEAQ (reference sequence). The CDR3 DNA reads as TGTGCCAGCAGCTTTTCAGGGGGAGAGACCCAGTACTTC. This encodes CASSFSGGETQYF.

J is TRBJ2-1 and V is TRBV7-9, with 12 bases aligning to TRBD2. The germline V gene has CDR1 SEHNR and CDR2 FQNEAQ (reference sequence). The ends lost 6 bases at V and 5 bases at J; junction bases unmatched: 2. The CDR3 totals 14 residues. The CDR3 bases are TGTGCCAGCAGGAGACTAGCGGGAGACAATGAGCAGTTCTTC. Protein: CASRRLAGDNEQFF.

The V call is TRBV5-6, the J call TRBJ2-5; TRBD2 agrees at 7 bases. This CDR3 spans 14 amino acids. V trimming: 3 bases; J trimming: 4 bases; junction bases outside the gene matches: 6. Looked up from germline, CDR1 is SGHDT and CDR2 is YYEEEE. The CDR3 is CASSSRDYRETQYF. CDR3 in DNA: TGTGCCAGCAGCTCTAGGGACTACAGAGAGACCCAGTACTTC.

The CDR3 spells CASSPTGKHETQYF. The CDR3 DNA is TGTGCCAGCAGCCCCACAGGGAAACATGAGACCCAGTACTTC. The chain carries TRBV7-9 and TRBJ2-5, with a tentative D call TRBD1 (6 bases). Germline lookup yields CDR1 SEHNR and CDR2 FQNEAQ (reference sequence). Trimming took 5 bases from V and 5 from J, leaving 15 bases between them. This CDR3 region has 14 residues.

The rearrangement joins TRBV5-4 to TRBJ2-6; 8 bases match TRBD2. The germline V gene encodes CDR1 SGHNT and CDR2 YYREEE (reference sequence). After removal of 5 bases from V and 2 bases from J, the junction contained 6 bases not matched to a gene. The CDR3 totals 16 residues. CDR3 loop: CASSLPGGTGANVLTF. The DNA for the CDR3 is TGTGCCAGCAGTCTTCCGGGGGGGACTGGGGCCAACGTCCTGACTTTC.

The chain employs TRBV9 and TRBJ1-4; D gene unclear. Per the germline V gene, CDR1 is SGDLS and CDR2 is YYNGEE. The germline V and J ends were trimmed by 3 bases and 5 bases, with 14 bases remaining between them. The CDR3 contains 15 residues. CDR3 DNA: TGTGCCAGCAGCGCCATTACCGGGATGAATGAAAAACTGTTTTTT. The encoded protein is CASSAITGMNEKLFF.

DNA of the CDR3: TGTGCCAGCAGTTACTCGACAGGGCCCGGGGAGCTGTTTTTT. It translates to CASSYSTGPGELFF. V and J are TRBV6-2 or TRBV6-3 and TRBJ2-2; 7 bases line up with TRBD1. V lost 0 bases, J lost 6 bases, and 1 base stayed unmatched. The CDR3 is 14 residues long. Looked up from germline, CDR1 is MNHEY and CDR2 is SVGEGT.

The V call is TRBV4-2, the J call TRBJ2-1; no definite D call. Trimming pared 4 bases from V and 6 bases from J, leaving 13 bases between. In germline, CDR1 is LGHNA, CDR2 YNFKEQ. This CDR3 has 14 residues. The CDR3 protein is CASSPPTNTNEQFF. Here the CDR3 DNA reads TGTGCCAGCAGCCCTCCGACAAATACCAATGAGCAGTTCTTC.

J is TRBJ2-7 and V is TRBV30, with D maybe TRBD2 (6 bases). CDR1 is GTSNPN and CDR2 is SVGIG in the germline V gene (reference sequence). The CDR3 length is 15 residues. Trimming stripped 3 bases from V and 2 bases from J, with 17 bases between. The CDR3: CAWSGGKRVAYEQYF. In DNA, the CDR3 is TGTGCCTGGAGCGGGGGTAAGCGGGTAGCCTACGAGCAGTACTTC. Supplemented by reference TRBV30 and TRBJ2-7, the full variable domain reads SQTIHQWPATLVQPVGSPLSLECTVEGTSNPNLYWYRQAAGRGLQLLFYSVGIGQISSEVPQNLSASRPQDRQFILSSKKLLLSDSGFYLCAWSGGKRVAYEQYFGPGTRLTVT.

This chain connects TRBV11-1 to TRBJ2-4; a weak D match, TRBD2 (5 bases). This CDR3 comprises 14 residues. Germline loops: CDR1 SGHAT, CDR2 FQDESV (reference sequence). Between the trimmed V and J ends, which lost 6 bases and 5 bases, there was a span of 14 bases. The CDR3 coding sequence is TGTGCCAGCAGTTGGACGCGGGCCCAAAACATTCAGTACTTC. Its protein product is CASSWTRAQNIQYF. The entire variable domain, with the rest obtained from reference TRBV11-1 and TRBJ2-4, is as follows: EAEVAQSPRYKITEKSQAVAFWCDPISGHATLYWYRQILGQGPELLVQFQDESVVDDSQLPKDRFSAERLKGVDSTLKIQPAELGDSAMYLCASSWTRAQNIQYFGAGTRLSVL.

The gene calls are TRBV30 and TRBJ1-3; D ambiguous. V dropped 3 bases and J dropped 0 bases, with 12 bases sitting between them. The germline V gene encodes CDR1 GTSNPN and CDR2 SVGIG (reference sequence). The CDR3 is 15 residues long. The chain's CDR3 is CAWRARLVSGNTIYF. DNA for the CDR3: TGTGCCTGGAGGGCCAGACTTGTCTCTGGAAACACCATATATTTT.

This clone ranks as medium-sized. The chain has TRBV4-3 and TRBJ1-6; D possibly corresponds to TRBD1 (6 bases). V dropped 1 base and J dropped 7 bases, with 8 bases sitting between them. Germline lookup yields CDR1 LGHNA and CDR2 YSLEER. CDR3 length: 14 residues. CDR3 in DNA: TGCGCCAGCAGCCAAGGGACAGCAAATTCACCCCTCCACTTT. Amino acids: CASSQGTANSPLHF.

CDR3 sequence reads: CAWSGQGVPYNSPLHF. The CDR3 DNA is TGTGCCTGGAGCGGACAAGGGGTTCCCTATAATTCACCCCTCCACTTT. This chain joins TRBV30 and TRBJ1-6; tentative D call: TRBD1 (5 bases). Trimming left V 3 bases short and J 2 bases short, with 14 bases between. Germline V gives CDR1 GTSNPN, CDR2 SVGIG (reference sequence). This CDR3 contains 16 residues.